This is a list of T cell receptor beta chains from one sample in a study of PD-1 blockade in classical Hodgkin lymphoma. The assay was immunoSEQ multiplex PCR, and TCRdb's table has in-frame clones only and misses some. The table shows approximately 100,000 clones, with more than 90% occurring only once. The sample consisted of peripheral blood mononuclear cells (PBMCs), taken at baseline. These receptors all stem from a human donor with classical Hodgkin lymphoma. Both conserved end residues are part of each CDR3. A D gene is named only where the DNA matches it firmly. Only part of the rows carry a size: once, few, many, or a class if the clone is expanded.

J: TRBJ2-3
size: once
D: .
V: TRBV6-4
CDR3: CASSEMGGSTDTQYF
DNA: TGTGCCAGCAGTGAGATGGGCGGATCCACAGATACGCAGTATTTT

J: TRBJ1-1
size: .
D: TRBD1
V: TRBV7-2
CDR3: CASTRGQGGFAAFF
DNA: TGTGCCAGCACTCGGGGCCAGGGGGGGTTTGCAGCTTTCTTT

J: TRBJ2-7
size: .
D: TRBD2
V: TRBV10-3
CDR3: CAISEYSSGRSEQYF
DNA: TGTGCCATCAGTGAGTATAGTAGCGGGAGATCCGAGCAGTACTTC

J: TRBJ1-2
size: .
D: .
V: TRBV5-4
CDR3: CASSPNRVNYGYTF
DNA: TGTGCCAGCAGCCCCAACAGGGTTAACTATGGCTACACCTTC

J: TRBJ2-2
size: .
D: .
V: TRBV6-5
CDR3: CASGRLNTGELFF
DNA: TGTGCCAGCGGTCGGCTAAACACCGGGGAGCTGTTTTTT

J: TRBJ1-5
size: few
D: .
V: TRBV19
CDR3: CASSRELNQPQHF
DNA: TGTGCCAGTAGCAGGGAGCTGAATCAGCCCCAGCATTTT

J: TRBJ2-3
size: .
D: .
V: TRBV7-2
CDR3: CASSLRTDTQYF
DNA: TGTGCCAGCAGCTTACGCACAGATACGCAGTATTTT

J: TRBJ1-5
size: .
D: .
V: TRBV30
CDR3: CAWSGRQEQPQHF
DNA: TGTGCCTGGAGTGGACGGCAGGAACAGCCCCAGCATTTT

J: TRBJ1-5
size: once
D: .
V: TRBV5-1
CDR3: CASSPEGTNQPQHF
DNA: TGCGCCAGCAGCCCCGAGGGAACCAATCAGCCCCAGCATTTT

J: TRBJ1-2
size: .
D: .
V: TRBV4-1
CDR3: CASSQDLVVRVTADSGYTF
DNA: TGCGCCAGCAGCCAAGATCTTGTAGTTAGGGTAACTGCCGATTCTGGCTACACCTTC

J: TRBJ2-7
size: .
D: TRBD1
V: TRBV7-7
CDR3: CASSYGQGNEQYF
DNA: TGTGCTAGCAGCTACGGACAGGGCAACGAGCAGTACTTC

J: TRBJ2-7
size: .
D: .
V: TRBV30
CDR3: CAWSFGAYEQYF
DNA: TGTGCCTGGAGTTTCGGGGCCTACGAGCAGTACTTC

J: TRBJ2-2
size: .
D: .
V: TRBV6-5
CDR3: CASTFSRATGELFF
DNA: TGTGCCAGCACTTTTTCTCGGGCCACCGGGGAGCTGTTTTTT

J: TRBJ1-5
size: few
D: .
V: TRBV10-1
CDR3: CACLLDQPQHF
DNA: TGCGCCTGCCTATTGGATCAGCCCCAGCATTTT

J: TRBJ2-3
size: .
D: TRBD2
V: TRBV10-3
CDR3: CATERESDTQYF
DNA: TGTGCCACCGAGCGGGAGTCTGATACGCAGTATTTT

J: TRBJ2-1
size: .
D: TRBD2
V: TRBV9
CDR3: CASSPGTSGGGWAAEQFF
DNA: TGTGCCAGCAGCCCCGGGACTAGCGGGGGGGGTTGGGCTGCTGAGCAGTTCTTC

J: TRBJ1-5
size: .
D: TRBD1
V: TRBV28
CDR3: CASSSLDRDYYSNQPQHF
DNA: TGTGCCAGCAGTTCCCTGGACAGGGATTACTATAGCAATCAGCCCCAGCATTTT

J: TRBJ1-2
size: .
D: .
V: TRBV28
CDR3: CASRSLRGARGYTF
DNA: TGTGCCAGCAGGTCGTTGCGGGGGGCTCGAGGCTACACCTTC

J: TRBJ2-2
size: .
D: TRBD2
V: TRBV7-2
CDR3: CASSGLAGANTGELFF
DNA: TGTGCCAGCAGCGGACTAGCGGGAGCGAACACCGGGGAGCTGTTTTTT

J: TRBJ2-7
size: .
D: TRBD2
V: TRBV14
CDR3: CASSLRGLAGEQYF
DNA: TGTGCCAGCAGCCTTCGGGGGCTAGCGGGCGAGCAGTACTTC

J: TRBJ1-2
size: .
D: TRBD1
V: TRBV6-6
CDR3: CASSGQGIYGYTF
DNA: TGTGCCAGCAGTGGACAGGGAATCTATGGCTACACCTTC

J: TRBJ1-5
size: .
D: TRBD1
V: TRBV6-1
CDR3: CASSVGTGGFVGQPQHF
DNA: TGTGCCAGCAGTGTGGGGACAGGGGGCTTTGTGGGGCAGCCCCAGCATTTT

J: TRBJ1-5
size: .
D: TRBD1
V: TRBV23-1
CDR3: CASSQRDSGFIYSNQPQHF
DNA: TGCGCCAGCAGTCAAAGGGACAGCGGCTTTATTTATAGCAATCAGCCCCAGCATTTT

J: TRBJ2-3
size: .
D: .
V: TRBV28
CDR3: CASSSDISTDTQYF
DNA: TGTGCCAGCAGTTCTGACATAAGCACAGATACGCAGTATTTT

J: TRBJ1-2
size: .
D: TRBD1
V: TRBV28
CDR3: CASSPGTGLISDNYGYTF
DNA: TGTGCCAGCAGTCCAGGGACAGGCTTAATATCCGATAACTATGGCTACACCTTC

J: TRBJ2-6
size: few
D: .
V: TRBV19
CDR3: CASSDRGASSGANVLTF
DNA: TGTGCCAGTAGTGACAGAGGGGCGAGCTCTGGGGCCAACGTCCTGACTTTC

J: TRBJ2-1
size: .
D: TRBD2
V: TRBV5-1
CDR3: CASSLLELAGINEQFF
DNA: TGCGCCAGCAGCCTGCTAGAGCTAGCGGGAATCAATGAGCAGTTCTTC

J: TRBJ2-3
size: .
D: .
V: TRBV27
CDR3: CASSSLGRAGTDTQYF
DNA: TGTGCCAGCAGTTCCCTGGGCCGCGCAGGCACAGATACGCAGTATTTT

J: TRBJ1-2
size: .
D: .
V: TRBV6-1
CDR3: CASSEGWLGGQDYGYTF
DNA: TGTGCCAGCAGTGAAGGGTGGTTAGGGGGGCAGGACTATGGCTACACCTTC

J: TRBJ1-1
size: .
D: .
V: TRBV7-6
CDR3: CASSLDPTANTEAFF
DNA: TGTGCCAGCAGCCTTGATCCGACCGCTAACACTGAAGCTTTCTTT

J: TRBJ2-5
size: .
D: TRBD2
V: TRBV28
CDR3: CASSAFGRGTQYF
DNA: TGTGCCAGCAGTGCTTTCGGGAGGGGGACCCAGTACTTC

J: TRBJ2-5
size: .
D: .
V: TRBV6-5
CDR3: CASSSLTNPVAQYF
DNA: TGTGCCAGCTCCAGTTTAACGAACCCAGTGGCCCAGTACTTC

J: TRBJ2-6
size: .
D: .
V: TRBV7-9
CDR3: CASPGVGSGANVLTF
DNA: TGTGCCAGCCCAGGGGTCGGCTCTGGGGCCAACGTCCTGACTTTC

J: TRBJ2-4
size: .
D: TRBD1
V: TRBV5-1
CDR3: CASSLEGGGLAKNIQYF
DNA: TGCGCCAGCAGCTTGGAAGGGGGCGGACTAGCCAAAAACATTCAGTACTTC

J: TRBJ2-7
size: .
D: TRBD1
V: TRBV6-6
CDR3: CASSTTGSYEQYF
DNA: TGTGCCAGCAGTACGACAGGGAGCTACGAGCAGTACTTC

J: TRBJ2-7
size: .
D: .
V: TRBV11-2
CDR3: CASSLRPYEQYF
DNA: TGTGCCAGCAGCTTGCGGCCCTACGAGCAGTACTTC

J: TRBJ2-3
size: .
D: TRBD1
V: TRBV5-1
CDR3: CASTRDRVIADTQYF
DNA: TGCGCCAGCACCCGGGACAGGGTCATCGCAGATACGCAGTATTTT

J: TRBJ2-1
size: .
D: .
V: TRBV5-1
CDR3: CASSYQTSSYNEQFF
DNA: TGCGCCAGCAGCTATCAAACGAGCTCCTACAATGAGCAGTTCTTC

J: TRBJ2-3
size: .
D: .
V: TRBV10-1
CDR3: CASSEGWGEGGDTQYF
DNA: TGCGCCAGCAGTGAGGGGTGGGGAGAGGGCGGAGATACGCAGTATTTT

J: TRBJ1-5
size: .
D: .
V: TRBV12-5
CDR3: CASGLSGTLRYSNQPQHF
DNA: TGTGCTAGTGGTTTGTCCGGGACGCTTAGGTATAGCAATCAGCCCCAGCATTTT

J: TRBJ1-1
size: .
D: TRBD1
V: TRBV5-1
CDR3: CASSSRQGDTEAFF
DNA: TGCGCCAGCAGCTCTCGACAGGGTGACACTGAAGCTTTCTTT

J: TRBJ2-1
size: once
D: .
V: TRBV28
CDR3: CASSLYGYNEQFF
DNA: TGTGCCAGCAGTTTATACGGATACAATGAGCAGTTCTTC

J: TRBJ1-2
size: .
D: .
V: TRBV6-5
CDR3: CASSTGSQRGYTF
DNA: TGTGCCAGCAGTACAGGATCCCAACGTGGCTACACCTTC

J: TRBJ2-3
size: .
D: TRBD2
V: TRBV28
CDR3: CASSSSDGDSGRATDTQYF
DNA: TGTGCCAGCAGTTCCTCCGATGGGGATAGCGGGAGGGCCACGGATACGCAGTATTTT

J: TRBJ1-2
size: .
D: TRBD1
V: TRBV27
CDR3: CASSLSVQGVYGYTF
DNA: TGTGCCAGCAGTTTATCGGTCCAGGGGGTGTATGGCTACACCTTC

J: TRBJ2-1
size: .
D: .
V: TRBV4-1
CDR3: CASSQDYEVYNEQFF
DNA: TGCGCCAGCAGCCAAGACTACGAAGTTTACAATGAGCAGTTCTTC

J: TRBJ2-7
size: .
D: TRBD1
V: TRBV27
CDR3: CASKKGQGPYEQYF
DNA: TGTGCCAGCAAAAAAGGACAGGGCCCCTACGAGCAGTACTTC

J: TRBJ1-4
size: .
D: .
V: TRBV19
CDR3: CASTGGTVGGRRLFF
DNA: TGTGCCAGTACTGGCGGGACGGTGGGGGGTCGAAGACTGTTTTTT